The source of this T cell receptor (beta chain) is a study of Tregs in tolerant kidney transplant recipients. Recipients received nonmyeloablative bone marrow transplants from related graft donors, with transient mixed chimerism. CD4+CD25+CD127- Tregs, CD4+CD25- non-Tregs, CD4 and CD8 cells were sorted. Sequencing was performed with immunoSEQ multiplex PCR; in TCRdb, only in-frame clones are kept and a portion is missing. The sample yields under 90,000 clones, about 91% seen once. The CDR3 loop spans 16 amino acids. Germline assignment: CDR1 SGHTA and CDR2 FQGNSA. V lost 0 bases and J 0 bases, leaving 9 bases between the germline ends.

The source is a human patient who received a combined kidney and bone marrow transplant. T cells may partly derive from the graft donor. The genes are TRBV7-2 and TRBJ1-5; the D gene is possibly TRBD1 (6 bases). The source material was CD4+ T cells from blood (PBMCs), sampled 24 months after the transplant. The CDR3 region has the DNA TGTGCCAGCAGCTTAGCAGGGACATATAGCAATCAGCCCCAGCATTTT. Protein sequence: CASSLAGTYSNQPQHF.